The entry below describes one T cell receptor beta chain. Its target is not known. This record comes from a study of cytomegalovirus exposure and HLA in healthy donors. Study outcomes and limitations: Segments of the TCR beta V type were, in most cases, productive about 87% or about 30% of the time in an earlier analysis.

Germline V lookup: CDR1 SGHRS, CDR2 YFSETQ. Deletions cut 4 bases from V and 1 base from J, with 12 bases between. The CDR3 sequence is 15 residues long. PCR employed 60 Vbeta and 13 Jbeta primers. Libraries were prepared by immunoSEQ multiplex PCR; TCRdb keeps only in-frame clonotypes and omits some of them. The sample holds around 140,000 clones, 60% to 85% seen once. The source of this sequence is a middle-aged man in good health and CMV-seropositive. The chain couples TRBV5-1 to TRBJ1-3; perhaps TRBD1 as D (5 bases). Sequenced input: PBMCs. The CDR3 loop reads CASSNLGVSGNTIYF. CDR3 nucleotides: TGCGCCAGCAGCAACTTAGGGGTGTCTGGAAACACCATATATTTT.